This TCR beta chain was sequenced during a study of blood T cell repertoires in COVID-19. TCRdb's table, derived via immunoSEQ multiplex PCR, lists solely in-frame clones and lacks some. Counted here are about 160,000 clones, about 83% occurring once; the ten biggest clones make up approximately 10%. Trimming took off 3 bases at V and 5 bases at J, with 13 bases between the two ends. The CDR3 length is 14 residues. Germline lookup yields CDR1 LGHDT and CDR2 YNNKEL (reference sequence). Sequenced input: peripheral blood. The clonotype comes from a woman in her seventies with COVID-19, enrolled during active disease. The rearrangement uses TRBV3-1 (or the pseudogene TRBV3-2) and TRBJ2-5; no clear D. CDR3 protein: CASSHVPEVETQYF. The CDR3 DNA is TGTGCCAGCAGCCACGTCCCTGAGGTGGAGACCCAGTACTTC.